This T cell receptor (beta chain) was obtained from a study of cytomegalovirus exposure and HLA in healthy donors. The PCR employed 60 Vbeta primers together with 13 Jbeta primers. TCRdb's copy holds only in-frame clones and misses some; the assay was immunoSEQ multiplex PCR. Of around 170,000 clones in the sample, about four fifths were seen once. The CDR3 length is 15 residues. Germline V CDR1 and CDR2: SNHLY, FYNNEI. J gave up 5 bases and V 3 bases, and 8 bases lay outside the gene matches. The sample consisted of PBMCs. V and J are TRBV2 and TRBJ1-1; 8 bases align to TRBD1. The receptor was derived from a woman aged 45-59 years in good health and CMV-seropositive. The CDR3, as DNA: TGTGCCAGCAGTGATCAGGGGGCCCCGGGGACTGAAGCTTTCTTT. Residues: CASSDQGAPGTEAFF.